This TCR beta chain is from a study of T cell responses to AZD1222 COVID-19 vaccine. Across the study: Second doses that came at about 4 or about 12 weeks were put together. Overall study findings and caveats: Breadth and depth of Spike-specific TCRs rose after two AZD1222 doses. Repertoires were obtained solely post-peak T cell response.

Per the germline V gene, CDR1 is GTSNPN and CDR2 is SVGIG (reference sequence). This CDR3 is built from 11 residues. J was trimmed by 3 bases and V by 8 bases; bases with no gene match: 1. TCRdb keeps only in-frame clones here, not all; method: immunoSEQ multiplex PCR. Altogether some 130,000 clones are present, roughly 90% being singletons, with the ten largest covering 1.5% to 2%. Concerning this clone: Its antigen remains unknown.

The sequencing here drew on peripheral blood, taken on day 0 of AZD1222 vaccination. The rearrangement links TRBV30 to TRBJ1-3, with TRBD1 matching over 7 bases. The receptor was isolated from an adult in good health. CDR3 loop: CARDSGNTIYF. CDR3 in DNA: TGTGCCCGGGACAGTGGAAACACCATATATTTT. Complete variable domain (other parts from reference TRBV30 and TRBJ1-3): SQTIHQWPATLVQPVGSPLSLECTVEGTSNPNLYWYRQAAGRGLQLLFYSVGIGQISSEVPQNLSASRPQDRQFILSSKKLLLSDSGFYLCARDSGNTIYFGEGSWLTVV.